The sequence of this T cell receptor (beta chain) was determined in a study of cytomegalovirus exposure and HLA in healthy donors. PCR was performed using 60 Vbeta and 13 Jbeta primers. Clones were sequenced by immunoSEQ multiplex PCR, and TCRdb holds only the in-frame ones, with some missing. The data contain under 200,000 clones, around 77% of them singletons. Per germline, CDR1 SEHNR and CDR2 FQNEAQ (reference sequence). The length of the CDR3 is 15 residues. V lost 1 base and J lost 2, with 11 bases in between. Sequenced input: PBMCs. The V call is TRBV7-9, the J call TRBJ1-1, with D tentatively TRBD1 (6 bases). The TCR originated in a woman aged 25 to 39 in good health and CMV-seropositive. This chain's CDR3 is CASSLGRGINTEAFF. CDR3 sequence (DNA): TGTGCCAGCAGCTTAGGCAGGGGAATCAACACTGAAGCTTTCTTT.